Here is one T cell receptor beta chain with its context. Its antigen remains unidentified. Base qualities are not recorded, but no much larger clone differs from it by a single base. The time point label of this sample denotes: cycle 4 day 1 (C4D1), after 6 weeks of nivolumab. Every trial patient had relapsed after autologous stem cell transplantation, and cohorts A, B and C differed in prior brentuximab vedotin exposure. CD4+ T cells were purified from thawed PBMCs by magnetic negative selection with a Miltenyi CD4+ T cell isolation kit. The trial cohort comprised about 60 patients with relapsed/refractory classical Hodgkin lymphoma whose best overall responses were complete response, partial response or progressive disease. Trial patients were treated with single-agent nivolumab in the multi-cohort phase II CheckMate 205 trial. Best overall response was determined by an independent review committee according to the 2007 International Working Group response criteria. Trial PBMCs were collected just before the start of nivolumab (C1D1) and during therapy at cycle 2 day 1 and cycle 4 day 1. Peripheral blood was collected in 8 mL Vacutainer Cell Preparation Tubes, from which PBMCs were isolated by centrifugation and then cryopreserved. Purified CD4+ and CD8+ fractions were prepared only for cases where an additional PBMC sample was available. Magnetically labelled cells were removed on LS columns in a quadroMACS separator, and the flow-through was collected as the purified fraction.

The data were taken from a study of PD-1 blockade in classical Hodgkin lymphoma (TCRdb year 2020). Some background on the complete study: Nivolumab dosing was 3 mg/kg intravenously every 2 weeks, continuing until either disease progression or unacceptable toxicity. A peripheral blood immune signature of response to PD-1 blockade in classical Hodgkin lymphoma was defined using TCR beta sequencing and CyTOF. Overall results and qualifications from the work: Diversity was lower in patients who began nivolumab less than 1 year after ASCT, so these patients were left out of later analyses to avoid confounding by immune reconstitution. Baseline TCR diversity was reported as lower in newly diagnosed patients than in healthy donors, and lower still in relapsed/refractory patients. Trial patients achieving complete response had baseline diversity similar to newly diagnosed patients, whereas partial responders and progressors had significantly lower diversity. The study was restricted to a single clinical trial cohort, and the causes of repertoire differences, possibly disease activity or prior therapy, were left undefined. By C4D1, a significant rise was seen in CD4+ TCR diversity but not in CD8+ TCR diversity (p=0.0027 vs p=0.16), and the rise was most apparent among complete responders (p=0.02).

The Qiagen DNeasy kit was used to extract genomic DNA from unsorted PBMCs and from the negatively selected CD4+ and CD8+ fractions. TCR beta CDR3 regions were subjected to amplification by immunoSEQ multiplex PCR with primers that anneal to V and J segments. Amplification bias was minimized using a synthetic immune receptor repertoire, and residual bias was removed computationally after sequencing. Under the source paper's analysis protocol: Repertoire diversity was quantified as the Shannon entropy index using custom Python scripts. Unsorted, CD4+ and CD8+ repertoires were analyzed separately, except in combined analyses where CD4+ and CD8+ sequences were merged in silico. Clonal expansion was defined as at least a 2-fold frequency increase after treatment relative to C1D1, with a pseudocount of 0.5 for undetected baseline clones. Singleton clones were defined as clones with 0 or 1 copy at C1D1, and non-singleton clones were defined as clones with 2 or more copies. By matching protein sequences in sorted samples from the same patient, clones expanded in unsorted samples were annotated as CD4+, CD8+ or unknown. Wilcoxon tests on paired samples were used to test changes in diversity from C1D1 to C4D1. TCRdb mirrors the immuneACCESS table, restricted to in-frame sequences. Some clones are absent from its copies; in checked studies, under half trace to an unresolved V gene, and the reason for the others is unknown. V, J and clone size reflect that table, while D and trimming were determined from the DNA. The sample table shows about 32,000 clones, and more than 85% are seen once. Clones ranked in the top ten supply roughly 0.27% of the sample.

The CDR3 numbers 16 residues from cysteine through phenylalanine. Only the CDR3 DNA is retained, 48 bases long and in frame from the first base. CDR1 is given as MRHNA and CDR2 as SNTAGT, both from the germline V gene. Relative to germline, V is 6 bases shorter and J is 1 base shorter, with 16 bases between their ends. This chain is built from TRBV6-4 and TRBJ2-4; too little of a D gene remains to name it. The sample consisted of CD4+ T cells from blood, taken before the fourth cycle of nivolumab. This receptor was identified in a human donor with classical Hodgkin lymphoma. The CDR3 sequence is CASRSRSYAAKNIQYF. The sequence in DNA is TGTGCCAGCAGATCGAGAAGTTACGCGGCCAAAAACATTCAGTACTTC.